This TCR beta chain was profiled in a study of T cells in Graves' hyperthyroidism and ophthalmopathy. V was trimmed by 4 bases and J by 9 bases, leaving 10 bases between them. Germline V gene data show CDR1 as MNHNY and CDR2 as SVGAGI (reference sequence). The CDR3 totals 12 residues. TCR beta CDR3 sequences were amplified from RNA transcripts. During a first-round RT-PCR of the TCR CDR3, the HTBI primer set was used. TCRdb ran MiXCR on the multiplex PCR reads and lists one entry per CDR3 protein. The sample carries around 540,000 distinct CDR3 sequences, approximately 44% recorded once. The chain couples TRBV6-6 to TRBJ1-5, with D uncertain. The source of this sequence is a woman aged 18-29 years with Graves' hyperthyroidism. Material for sequencing was peripheral blood or thyroid tissue (not recorded which). The CDR3, as DNA: TGTGCCAGCAGTTCTAAGATTGGGCCCCAGCATTTT. Translation gives CASSSKIGPQHF.